This T cell receptor beta chain is from a study of T-cell memory formation after mild COVID-19 (dated by TCRdb to the early 2020s). Context from the whole study: Most TCR sequence clusters were specific to one of the two donors. The cohort comprised two young, previously healthy adult volunteers, one female and one male. In a couple of donors, T-cell clones that expanded and contracted after mild COVID-19 were tracked by sequencing TCRalpha and TCRbeta repertoires over time.

Only a few counts were recorded for this clonotype. The target of this receptor is not known. Base quality data are lacking; no much larger clone is found one base away. CDR3 length: 13 amino acids, cysteine to phenylalanine. Only the CDR3 part of the read is kept: 39 bases, read in frame from the first base. Looking up the germline V gene (reference sequence) yields CDR1 DFQATT and CDR2 SNEGSKA. V loses 3 bases, J loses 3 bases, and the germline ends lie 11 bases apart. PBMCs were isolated by Ficoll-Paque density gradient centrifugation. TCRdb lists the instrument as Illumina NovaSeq 6000. TCRalpha and TCRbeta cDNA libraries were built by 5'RACE with constant-segment primers, adding sample barcodes and unique molecular identifiers. RNA was extracted from every sample with Trizol reagent. Amplification of the libraries took two PCR steps, and the second step added a second sample barcode plus Illumina TruSeq adapters. The libraries were sequenced on an Illumina NovaSeq using 2 x 150 bp paired-end reads. In the source study's methods: With migec v1.2.7, reads were demultiplexed and then collapsed into UMI-guided consensus sequences. Using mixcr v2.1.11, the UMI consensuses were aligned to TRA and TRB V and J templates and assembled into clonotypes. A clonotype was counted as expanded or contracted only if both edgeR and NoisET called the change significant, with noise models trained on biological replicates. For edgeR calls, the thresholds were a false discovery rate-adjusted p below 0.01 and a log2 fold-change of 1. As an exploratory analysis of dynamics, PCA with hierarchical clustering was applied to max-normalized trajectories of the 1000 most abundant clonotypes. Separately sequenced CD4+ and CD8+ repertoires were used to assign a CD4 or CD8 phenotype to each responding clone. TCRdb cleaned the public reads at Q25 with fastp, built clones with MiXCR and kept in-frame beta chains. Each record represents a unique CDR3 protein, reported with the most common genes and DNA among its rows. The V and J calls, along with clone size, are taken from TCRdb and not from the paper's own processing. This sample has about 270,000 distinct CDR3 sequences in its table, and around 16% of those were observed once. Approximately 25% of the sample goes to the ten largest clones.

Overall results and qualifications from the work: Contracting CD4+ clones turned up mainly in the CM and EM memory subsets, whereas EMRA was where CD8+ clones were enriched. Some responding clones were detected in pre-infection memory, suggesting pre-existing cross-reactive memory T cells joined the SARS-CoV-2 response. SARS-CoV-2 specificity of the second-wave clones peaking on day 37 was not confirmed. Clones that contracted from day 15 to 85 showed balanced CD4/CD8 phenotypes, whereas a second wave of clones that expanded from day 15 to 37 leaned towards CD4+. The study covered only a couple of mild cases, and larger cohorts including severe cases with pre-infection samples were considered necessary.

This receptor was obtained from a man younger than 35 who had mild COVID-19 (a few samples of this study predate the infection). The sample titles of this study are shuffled in the database, so cell type and time point are left out; the donor was told from shared clones. The receptor chain draws on TRBV20-1 and TRBJ1-1; a tentative D call is TRBD1 (5 bases match). Sequenced sample: PBMCs or a T cell subset sorted from them (not recorded which). The CDR3 region: CSARGGGDTEAFF. The DNA sequence reads TGCAGTGCTAGGGGGGGAGGGGACACTGAAGCTTTCTTT.